This TCR beta chain was sequenced during a study of T cell responses to AZD1222 COVID-19 vaccine. Broader study findings: Spike as a whole was targeted by vaccine-associated CD4 TCRs, dominant at 160-218 and 743-854.

The CDR3 is 11 amino acids. Deletions cut 5 bases from V and 5 bases from J, with 6 bases between. With respect to this clone: The target antigen is unknown.

TCRdb keeps only in-frame clones here, not all; method: immunoSEQ multiplex PCR. The sample carries about 120,000 clones, over 75% recorded once. This chain links TRBV12-3 or TRBV12-4 with TRBJ1-2; D ambiguous. The receptor was isolated from an adult in good health. The material was peripheral blood, obtained on day 0 of AZD1222 vaccination. DNA of the CDR3: TGTGCCAGCAGTCCCGGGTATGGCTACACCTTC. Its protein product is CASSPGYGYTF.